The 10 T cell receptor beta chains reported below all come from one sample, sequenced in a study of cytomegalovirus exposure and HLA in healthy donors. Vbeta (60) and Jbeta (13) primers were used in the PCR. This table comes from immunoSEQ multiplex PCR, and its TCRdb copy is limited to in-frame clones, with some not included. The table shows some 100,000 clones, with roughly 82% occurring only once. The sequenced sample was PBMCs. The receptor source for this set is a man in his fifties in good health and CMV-seronegative.

The V and J genes are TRBV7-2 and TRBJ2-1; 7 nucleotides match TRBD2. Germline V gives CDR1 SGHTA, CDR2 FQGNSA. The V segment lost 1 base and the J segment 9 bases; nucleotides outside the gene matches: 9. The CDR3 extends over 15 amino acids. In DNA, the CDR3 is TGTGCCAGCAGCTTAGTGACGGGAGGAATCGCTGAGCAGTTCTTC. This encodes CASSLVTGGIAEQFF.

The chain employs TRBV6-4 and TRBJ2-7; D might be TRBD1 (6 bases). This CDR3 is built from 16 residues. V gave up 9 bases and J gave up 1 base, with 22 bases separating them. CDR1 and CDR2 (germline): MRHNA, SNTAGT. The CDR3 bases are TGTGCCAGTGGGGGCCCGAGACTTGGACGATCCTACGAGCAGTACTTC. This sequence encodes CASGGPRLGRSYEQYF.

This chain connects TRBV6-1 to TRBJ1-1; D possibly corresponds to TRBD1 (6 bases). The V gene lost 5 bases and the J gene lost 1 base, with 11 bases spanning the gap. The germline gives CDR1 MNHNS, CDR2 SASEGT. The CDR3 covers 14 residues. The CDR3 spells CASSQQGQNTEAFF. CDR3 nucleotide sequence: TGTGCCAGCAGTCAACAGGGACAGAACACTGAAGCTTTCTTT.

The chain employs TRBV7-9 and TRBJ2-2, with D possibly TRBD2 on 5 matching bases. The germline V gene encodes CDR1 SEHNR and CDR2 FQNEAQ (reference sequence). This CDR3 has 15 amino acids. With 1 base removed from V and 3 bases from J, the gap between germline ends came to 9 bases. The CDR3 DNA follows: TGTGCCAGCAGCTTAGAAGTTAGCGACACCGGGGAGCTGTTTTTT. It translates to CASSLEVSDTGELFF.

This chain links TRBV9 with TRBJ2-7; D unresolved. V was pared by 0 bases and J by 0 bases, with 10 bases between. This CDR3 has 15 residues. CDR1 is SGDLS and CDR2 is YYNGEE in the germline V gene. The DNA for the CDR3 is TGTGCCAGCAGCGTAGTCGCCGACTTCTCCTACGAGCAGTACTTC. It is translated as CASSVVADFSYEQYF.

CDR3 nucleotide sequence: TGTGCCAGCAGACCCGGGGGGGGTAGGTCCGGGGAGCTGTTTTTT. Translation: CASRPGGGRSGELFF. The chain recombines TRBV7-2 with TRBJ2-2, with 8 bases identical to TRBD2. Germline CDR1 is SGHTA and CDR2 is FQGNSA. V dropped 6 bases and J dropped 6; count of bases not matched to a gene: 9. CDR3 length: 15 amino acids.

The rearrangement uses TRBV5-1 and TRBJ2-5; tentative D call: TRBD2 (5 bases). With 3 bases removed from V and 0 bases from J, the gap between germline ends came to 9 bases. CDR1 and CDR2 from the germline V gene are SGHRS and YFSETQ. This CDR3 has 14 residues. Here the CDR3 reads CASSWEWDQETQYF. CDR3 coding DNA: TGCGCCAGCAGCTGGGAGTGGGACCAAGAGACCCAGTACTTC.

The V call is TRBV4-3, the J call TRBJ2-2, with 7 bases fitting TRBD1. V was clipped by 2 bases and J by 5 bases; unmatched bases: 14. The germline gives CDR1 LGHNA, CDR2 YSLEER. The CDR3 covers 18 residues. Here the CDR3 reads CASSQRYPGTAQTGELFF. The CDR3 nucleotides are TGCGCCAGCAGCCAACGATACCCGGGGACAGCCCAGACCGGGGAGCTGTTTTTT.

The chain joins TRBV7-3 to TRBJ1-3; D gene unclear. Trimming shortened V by 5 bases and J by 0 bases, and 8 bases separated the two germline ends. Germline V gene data show CDR1 as SGHTA and CDR2 as FQGTGA. The CDR3 has 14 residues. In DNA, the CDR3 is TGTGCCAGCAGCCCTACCCACTCTGGAAACACCATATATTTT. The encoded protein is CASSPTHSGNTIYF.

V gene TRBV4-2 combines with J gene TRBJ2-5, with D possibly matching TRBD2 (5 bases). The V gene's germline CDR1 is LGHNA and CDR2 YNFKEQ. Trimming shortened V by 0 bases and J by 0 bases, and 8 bases separated the two germline ends. This CDR3 has 15 residues. CDR3 nucleotide sequence: TGTGCCAGCAGCCAAGATATGACTAACCAAGAGACCCAGTACTTC. Translating it yields CASSQDMTNQETQYF.